This TCR beta chain came from a study of OX40 agonist ivuxolimab in advanced cancers. Sequencing was performed with immunoSEQ multiplex PCR; in TCRdb, only in-frame clones are kept and a portion is missing. This sample carries 90,000 to 100,000 clones, roughly nine tenths of them seen once, and the ten largest clones take around 0.8%. Trimming shortened V by 6 bases and J by 1 base, and 12 bases separated the two germline ends. Germline V gene sequence: CDR1 MNHEY, CDR2 SVGAGI. The CDR3 runs to 14 residues. This chain connects TRBV6-5 to TRBJ1-1, with unresolved D. The sample here was CD4+ or CD8+ T cells sorted from blood, taken in a trial of the OX40 agonist ivuxolimab. The receptor comes from an adult with an advanced solid tumor such as melanoma, head and neck, liver or kidney cancer. The CDR3 nucleotides read TGTGCCAGCAGGCCATTACAGAGGAACACTGAAGCTTTCTTT. The encoded protein is CASRPLQRNTEAFF.